The clone carrying this T cell receptor (beta chain) came up once. The antigen is unknown. Authors' methods: Filtering of immunoSEQ junctional sequences could not match full-length read filtering. TCRdb keeps only in-frame clones here, not all; method: immunoSEQ multiplex PCR. The V and J calls and clone size are taken from that table; D and trimming were inferred from the DNA. The table shows millions of clones, with over 90% occurring only once. The germline gives CDR1 LNHDA, CDR2 SQIVND (reference sequence). The CDR3 contains 11 residues. V lost 4 bases and J 8 bases, leaving 8 bases between the germline ends. These data belong to a study of shared clonotypes between healthy human individuals. At the level of the study: A donor's plate count was three for CD4 naive and three for CD4 memory; CD8 naive had two and CD8 memory one. Study-wide points: Owing to a small donor count, the genetic and exposure-history diversity represented was limited. Collection of samples was limited to blood; tissue repertoires likely differ.

The source is a man between 18 and 29 years old in good health. Some clones in this sample may be carry-over from other donors' samples. Material for sequencing was naive CD4+ T cells from PBMCs. Subset: CD45RA+ positively selected. V usage is TRBV19 and J usage is TRBJ1-1; D unclear. The CDR3 nucleotides are TGTGCCAGTAGTAGATTGAGAGAAGCTTTCTTT. It translates to CASSRLREAFF. Using reference TRBV19 and TRBJ1-1 for the parts outside the CDR3, the full variable domain is DGGITQSPKYLFRKEGQNVTLSCEQNLNHDAMYWYRQDPGQGLRLIYYSQIVNDFQKGDIAEGYSVSREKKESFPLTVTSAQKNPTAFYLCASSRLREAFFGQGTRLTVV.